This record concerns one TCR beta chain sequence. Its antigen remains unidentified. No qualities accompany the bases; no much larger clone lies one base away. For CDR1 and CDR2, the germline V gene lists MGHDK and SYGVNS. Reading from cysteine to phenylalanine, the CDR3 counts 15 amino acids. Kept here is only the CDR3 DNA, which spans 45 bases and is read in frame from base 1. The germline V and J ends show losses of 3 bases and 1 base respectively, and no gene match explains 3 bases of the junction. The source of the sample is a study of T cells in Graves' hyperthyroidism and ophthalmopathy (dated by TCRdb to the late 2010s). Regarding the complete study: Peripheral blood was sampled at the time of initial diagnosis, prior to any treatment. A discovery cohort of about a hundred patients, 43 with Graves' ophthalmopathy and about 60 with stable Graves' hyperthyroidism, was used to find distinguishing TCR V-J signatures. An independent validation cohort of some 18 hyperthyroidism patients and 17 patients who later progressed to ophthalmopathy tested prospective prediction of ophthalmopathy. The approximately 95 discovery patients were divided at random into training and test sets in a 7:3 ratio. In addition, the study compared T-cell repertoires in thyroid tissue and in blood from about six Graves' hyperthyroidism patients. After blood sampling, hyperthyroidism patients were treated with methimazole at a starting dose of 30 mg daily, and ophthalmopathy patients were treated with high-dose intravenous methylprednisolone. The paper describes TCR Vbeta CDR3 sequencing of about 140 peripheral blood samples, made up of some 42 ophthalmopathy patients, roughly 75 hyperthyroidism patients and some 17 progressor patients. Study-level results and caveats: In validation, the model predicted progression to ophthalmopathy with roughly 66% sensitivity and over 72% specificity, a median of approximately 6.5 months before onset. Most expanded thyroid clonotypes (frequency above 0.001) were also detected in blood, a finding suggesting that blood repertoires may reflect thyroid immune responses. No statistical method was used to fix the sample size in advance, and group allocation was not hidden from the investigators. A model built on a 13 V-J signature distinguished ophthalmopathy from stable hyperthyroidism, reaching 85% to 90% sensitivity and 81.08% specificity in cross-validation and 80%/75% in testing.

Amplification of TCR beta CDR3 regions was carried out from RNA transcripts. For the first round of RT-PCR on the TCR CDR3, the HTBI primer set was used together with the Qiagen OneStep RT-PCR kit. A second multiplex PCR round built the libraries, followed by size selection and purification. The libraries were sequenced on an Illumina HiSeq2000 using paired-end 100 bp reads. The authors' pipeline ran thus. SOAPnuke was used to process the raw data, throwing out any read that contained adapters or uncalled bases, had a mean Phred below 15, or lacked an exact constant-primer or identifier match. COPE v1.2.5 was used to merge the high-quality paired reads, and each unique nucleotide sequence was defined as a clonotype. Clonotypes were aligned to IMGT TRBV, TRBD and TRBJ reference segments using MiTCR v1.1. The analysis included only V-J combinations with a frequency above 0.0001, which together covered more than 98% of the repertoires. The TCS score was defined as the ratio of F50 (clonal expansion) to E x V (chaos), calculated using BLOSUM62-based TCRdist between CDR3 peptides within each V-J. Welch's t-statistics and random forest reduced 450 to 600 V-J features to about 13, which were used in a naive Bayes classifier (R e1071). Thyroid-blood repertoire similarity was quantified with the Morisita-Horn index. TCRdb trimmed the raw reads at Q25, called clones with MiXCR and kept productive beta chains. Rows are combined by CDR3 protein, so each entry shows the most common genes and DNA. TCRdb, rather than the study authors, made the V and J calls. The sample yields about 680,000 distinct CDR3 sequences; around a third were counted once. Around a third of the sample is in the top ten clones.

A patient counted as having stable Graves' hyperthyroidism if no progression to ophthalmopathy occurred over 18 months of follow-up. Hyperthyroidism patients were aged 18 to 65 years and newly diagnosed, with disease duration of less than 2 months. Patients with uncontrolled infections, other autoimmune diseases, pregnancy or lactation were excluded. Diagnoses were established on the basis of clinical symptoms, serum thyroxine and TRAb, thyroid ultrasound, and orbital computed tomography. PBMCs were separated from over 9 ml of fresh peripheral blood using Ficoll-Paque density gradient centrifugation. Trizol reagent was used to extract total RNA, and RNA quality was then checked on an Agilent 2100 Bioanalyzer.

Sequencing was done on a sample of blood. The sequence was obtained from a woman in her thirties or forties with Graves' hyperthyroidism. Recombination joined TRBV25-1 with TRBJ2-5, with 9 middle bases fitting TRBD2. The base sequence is TGTGCCAGCAGTGACGCTAGCGGGGCCCAAGAGACCCAGTACTTC. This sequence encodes CASSDASGAQETQYF.